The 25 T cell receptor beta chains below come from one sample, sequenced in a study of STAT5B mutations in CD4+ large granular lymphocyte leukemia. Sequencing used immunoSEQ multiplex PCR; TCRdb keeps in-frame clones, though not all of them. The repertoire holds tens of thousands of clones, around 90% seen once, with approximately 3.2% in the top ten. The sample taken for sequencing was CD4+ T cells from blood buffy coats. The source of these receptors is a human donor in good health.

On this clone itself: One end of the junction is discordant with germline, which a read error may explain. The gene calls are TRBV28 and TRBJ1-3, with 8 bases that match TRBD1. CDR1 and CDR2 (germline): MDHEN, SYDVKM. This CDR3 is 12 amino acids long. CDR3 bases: TGTGCCAGCAGTTCAGGGGGCCCCGGTTCCCATTTT. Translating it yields CASSSGGPGSHF.

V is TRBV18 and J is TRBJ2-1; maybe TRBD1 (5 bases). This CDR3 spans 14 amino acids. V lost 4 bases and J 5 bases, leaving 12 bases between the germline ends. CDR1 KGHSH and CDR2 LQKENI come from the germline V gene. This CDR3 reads CASSHQDSNNEQFF. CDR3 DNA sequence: TGTGCCAGCTCACACCAAGACAGTAACAATGAGCAGTTCTTC. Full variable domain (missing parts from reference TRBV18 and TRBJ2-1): NAGVMQNPRHLVRRRGQEARLRCSPMKGHSHVYWYRQLPEEGLKFMVYLQKENIIDESGMPKERFSAEFPKEGPSILRIQQVVRGDSAAYFCASSHQDSNNEQFFGPGTRLTVL.

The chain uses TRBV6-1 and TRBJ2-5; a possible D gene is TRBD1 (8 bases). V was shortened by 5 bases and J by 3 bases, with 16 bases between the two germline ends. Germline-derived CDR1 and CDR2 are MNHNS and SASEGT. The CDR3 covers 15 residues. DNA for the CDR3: TGTGCCAGCAGTCCCCAGGGGGCGGGGGAAGAGACCCAGTACTTC. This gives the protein CASSPQGAGEETQYF.

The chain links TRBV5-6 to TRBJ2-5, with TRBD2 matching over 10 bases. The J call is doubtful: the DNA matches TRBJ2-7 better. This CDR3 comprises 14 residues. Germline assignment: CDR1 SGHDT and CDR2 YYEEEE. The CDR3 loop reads CASALAGLAVEQYF. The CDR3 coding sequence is TGTGCCAGCGCGCTAGCCGGACTAGCGGTCGAGCAGTACTTC.

CDR3 DNA sequence: TGTGCCAGCAGTAAGGGACCGCTGCCCCAGTACTTC. It is translated as CASSKGPLPQYF. The V and J genes are TRBV25-1 and TRBJ2-5, with D perhaps being TRBD1 or TRBD2 (5 bases each). Per the germline V gene, CDR1 is MGHDK and CDR2 is SYGVNS. CDR3 length: 12 residues. The V gene lost 5 bases and the J gene lost 9 bases, with 13 bases spanning the gap.

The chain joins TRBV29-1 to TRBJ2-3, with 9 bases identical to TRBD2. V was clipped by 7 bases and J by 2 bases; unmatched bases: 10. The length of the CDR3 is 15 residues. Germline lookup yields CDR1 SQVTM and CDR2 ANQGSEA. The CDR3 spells CSGRSGTSYTDTQYF. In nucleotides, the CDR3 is TGCAGCGGCCGTTCCGGGACTAGCTACACAGATACGCAGTATTTT.

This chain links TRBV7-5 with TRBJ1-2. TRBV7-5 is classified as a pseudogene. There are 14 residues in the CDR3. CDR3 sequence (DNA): TGTGCCAGAAATGGGCGAGGAGGGCCGGGAGGCTACACCTTC. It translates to CARNGRGGPGGYTF.

The CDR3 region has the DNA TGTGCCAGCAGCCCCTCTCAGACCCAGTACTTC. Residues: CASSPSQTQYF. The V gene is TRBV7-6, the J gene TRBJ2-5; D not certain. The ends were cut back, 5 bases at V and 6 bases at J, with 7 bases in the middle. CDR1 and CDR2 from the germline V gene are SGHVS and FNYEAQ. The CDR3 is made up of 11 amino acids.

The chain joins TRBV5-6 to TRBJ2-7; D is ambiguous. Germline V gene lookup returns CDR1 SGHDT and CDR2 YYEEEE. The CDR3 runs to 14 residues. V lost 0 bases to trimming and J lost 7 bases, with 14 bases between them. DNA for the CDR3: TGTGCCAGCAGCTTGGGGACCACAATAACGGAGCAGTACTTC. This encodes CASSLGTTITEQYF.

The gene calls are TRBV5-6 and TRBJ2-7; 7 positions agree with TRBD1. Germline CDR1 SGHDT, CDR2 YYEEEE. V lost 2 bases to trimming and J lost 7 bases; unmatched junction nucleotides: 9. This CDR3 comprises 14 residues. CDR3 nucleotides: TGTGCCAGCAGCTTCCCAGGGGGTTTTGGGGAGCAGTACTTC. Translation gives CASSFPGGFGEQYF.

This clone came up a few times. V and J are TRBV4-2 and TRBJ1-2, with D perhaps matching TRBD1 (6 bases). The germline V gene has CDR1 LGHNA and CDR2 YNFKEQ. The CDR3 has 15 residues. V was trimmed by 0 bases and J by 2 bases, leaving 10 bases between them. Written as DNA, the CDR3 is TGTGCCAGCAGCCAAGAGGGGGGCGAAAACTATGGCTACACCTTC. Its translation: CASSQEGGENYGYTF.

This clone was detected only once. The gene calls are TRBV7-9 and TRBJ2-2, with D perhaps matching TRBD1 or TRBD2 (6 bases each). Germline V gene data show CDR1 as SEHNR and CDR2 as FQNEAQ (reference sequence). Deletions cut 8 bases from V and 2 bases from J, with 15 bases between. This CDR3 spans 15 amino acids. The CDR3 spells CASEGGHLNTGELFF. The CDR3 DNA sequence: TGTGCCAGCGAGGGGGGACATCTTAACACCGGGGAGCTGTTTTTT.

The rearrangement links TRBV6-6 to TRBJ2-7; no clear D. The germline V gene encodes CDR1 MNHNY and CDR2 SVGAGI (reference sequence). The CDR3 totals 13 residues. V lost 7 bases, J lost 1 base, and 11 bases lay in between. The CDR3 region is CASTLDGSYEQYF. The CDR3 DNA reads TGTGCCAGCACCTTAGACGGTTCCTACGAGCAGTACTTC.

This chain's CDR3 is CATSRGTSNGEAFF. For the CDR3, the DNA is TGTGCCACCAGCAGAGGGACGTCAAACGGGGAAGCTTTCTTT. This chain joins TRBV15 and TRBJ1-1; D is uncertain. The germline V gene has CDR1 LNHNV and CDR2 YYDKDF (reference sequence). The CDR3 is 14 residues long. Trimming left V 1 base short and J 8 bases short, with 14 bases between.

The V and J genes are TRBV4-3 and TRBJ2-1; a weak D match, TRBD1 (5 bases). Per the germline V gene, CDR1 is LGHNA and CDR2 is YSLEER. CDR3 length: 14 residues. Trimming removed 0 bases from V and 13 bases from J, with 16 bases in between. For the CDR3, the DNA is TGCGCCAGCAGCCAAGATGGGTGGATAGGGGCTCAGTTCTTC. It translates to CASSQDGWIGAQFF.

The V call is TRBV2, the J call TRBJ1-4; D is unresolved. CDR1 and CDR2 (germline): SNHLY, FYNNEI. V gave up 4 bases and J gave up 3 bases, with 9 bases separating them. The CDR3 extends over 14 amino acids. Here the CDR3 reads CASSVGSANEKLFF. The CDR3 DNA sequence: TGTGCCAGCAGTGTCGGCAGCGCTAATGAAAAACTGTTTTTT.

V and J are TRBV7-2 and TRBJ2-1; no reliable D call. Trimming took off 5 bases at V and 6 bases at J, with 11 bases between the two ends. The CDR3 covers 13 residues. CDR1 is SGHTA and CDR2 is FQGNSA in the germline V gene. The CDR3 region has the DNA TGTGCCAGCAGCCAAGGACGGATCAATGAGCAGTTCTTC. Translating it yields CASSQGRINEQFF.

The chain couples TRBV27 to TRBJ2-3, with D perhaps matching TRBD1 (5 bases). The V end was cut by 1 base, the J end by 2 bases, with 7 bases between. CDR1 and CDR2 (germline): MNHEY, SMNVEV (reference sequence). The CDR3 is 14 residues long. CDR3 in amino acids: CASSLWGDTDTQYF. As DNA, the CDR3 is TGTGCCAGCAGTTTATGGGGCGACACAGATACGCAGTATTTT.

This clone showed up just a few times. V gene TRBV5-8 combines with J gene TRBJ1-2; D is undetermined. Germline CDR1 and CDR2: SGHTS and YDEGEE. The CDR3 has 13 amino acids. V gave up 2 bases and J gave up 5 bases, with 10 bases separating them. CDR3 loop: CASSLPASYGYTF. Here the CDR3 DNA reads TGTGCCAGCAGCTTACCGGCGTCTTATGGCTACACCTTC.

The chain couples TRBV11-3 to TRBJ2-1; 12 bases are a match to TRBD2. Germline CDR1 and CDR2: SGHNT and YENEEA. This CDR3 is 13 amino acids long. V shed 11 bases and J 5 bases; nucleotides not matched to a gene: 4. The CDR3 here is CASGLAGNNEQFF. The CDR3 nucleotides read TGTGCCTCCGGACTAGCGGGGAACAATGAGCAGTTCTTC.

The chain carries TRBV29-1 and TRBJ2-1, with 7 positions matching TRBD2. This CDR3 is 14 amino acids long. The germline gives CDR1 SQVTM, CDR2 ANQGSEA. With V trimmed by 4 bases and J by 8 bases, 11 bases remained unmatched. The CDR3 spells CSVGMGGGRYEQFF. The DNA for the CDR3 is TGCAGCGTTGGAATGGGGGGAGGGCGGTATGAGCAGTTCTTC.

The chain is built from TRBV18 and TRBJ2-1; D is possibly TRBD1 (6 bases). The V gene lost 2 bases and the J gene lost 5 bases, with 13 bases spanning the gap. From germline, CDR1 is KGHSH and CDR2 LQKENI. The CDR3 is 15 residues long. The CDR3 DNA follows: TGTGCCAGCTCACCAGGGCAGGGGAAAAACAATGAGCAGTTCTTC. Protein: CASSPGQGKNNEQFF.

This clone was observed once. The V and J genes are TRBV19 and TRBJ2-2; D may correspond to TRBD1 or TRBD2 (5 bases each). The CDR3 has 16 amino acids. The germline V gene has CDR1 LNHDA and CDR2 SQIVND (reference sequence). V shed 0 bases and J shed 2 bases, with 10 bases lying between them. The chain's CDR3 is CASSIEGRINTGELFF. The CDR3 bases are TGTGCCAGTAGTATAGAGGGACGGATAAACACCGGGGAGCTGTTTTTT.

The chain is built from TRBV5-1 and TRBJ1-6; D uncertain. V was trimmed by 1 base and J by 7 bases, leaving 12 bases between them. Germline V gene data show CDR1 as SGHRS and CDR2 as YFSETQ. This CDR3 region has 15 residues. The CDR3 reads CASSLRAGDNSPLHF. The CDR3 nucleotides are TGCGCCAGCAGCTTGAGAGCAGGTGACAATTCACCCCTCCACTTT.

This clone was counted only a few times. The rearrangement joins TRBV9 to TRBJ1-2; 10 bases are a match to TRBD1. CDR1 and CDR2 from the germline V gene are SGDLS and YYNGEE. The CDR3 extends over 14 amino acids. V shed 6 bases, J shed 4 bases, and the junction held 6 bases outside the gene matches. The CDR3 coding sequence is TGTGCCAGCAACTGGGGACAGGGGTCCTATGGCTACACCTTC. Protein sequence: CASNWGQGSYGYTF.